This TCR beta chain was captured by sequencing in a study of CXCR3-negative and CXCR3-positive naive CD8 T cells. On the study more broadly: Every library held about 1.5 +/- 0.3 million TRB reads, and the total came to around 140 million. Findings and limits, study-wide: TRBV-TRBJ usage matched between naive CXCR3-negative and CXCR3-positive cells but not between memory cells. The study found comparably high diversity in both naive subsets and much lower diversity in memory CD8+ cells.

The libraries of TRB cDNA were constructed through 5' RACE using UMI labels. TCRdb re-called the 5' RACE reads, yielding one record per CDR3 amino acid sequence without DNA. There are some 50,000 distinct CDR3 sequences in the sample, with approximately 1.5% held by the top ten. The CDR3 runs 16 residues. Germline loops: CDR1 SGHNT, CDR2 YENEEA. This clonotype is called medium-sized based on its frequency. Antigen unknown. Naive CD8+ T cells were CD45RO-CCR7+CD27+CD95-. Material: naive CXCR3- CD8+ T cells from blood. The subset: CD45RO-CCR7+CD27+CD95- naive CD8+ T cells lacking CXCR3 (TNR3-). The V gene is TRBV11-3, the J gene TRBJ2-5; TCRdb calls TRBD2, which cannot be checked without DNA. This receptor was taken from a human donor in good health. Some clones in this sample may be carry-over from other donors' samples. CDR3 sequence reads: CASSLADRGLPQTQYF.